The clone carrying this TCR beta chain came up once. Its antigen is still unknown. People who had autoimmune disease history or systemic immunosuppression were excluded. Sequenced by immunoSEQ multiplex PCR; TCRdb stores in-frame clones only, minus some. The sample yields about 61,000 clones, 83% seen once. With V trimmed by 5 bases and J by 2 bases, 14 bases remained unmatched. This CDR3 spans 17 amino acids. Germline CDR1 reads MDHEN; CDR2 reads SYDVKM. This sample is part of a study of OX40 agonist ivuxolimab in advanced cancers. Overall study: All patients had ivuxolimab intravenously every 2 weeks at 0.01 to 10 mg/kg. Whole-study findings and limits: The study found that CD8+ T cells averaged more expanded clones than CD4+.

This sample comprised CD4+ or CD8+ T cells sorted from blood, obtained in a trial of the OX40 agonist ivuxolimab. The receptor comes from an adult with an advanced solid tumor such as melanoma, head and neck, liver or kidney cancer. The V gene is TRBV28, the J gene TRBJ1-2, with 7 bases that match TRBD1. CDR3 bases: TGTGCCAGCAGTACTTCAAACCGACAGGGCGCGAACTATGGCTACACCTTC. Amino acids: CASSTSNRQGANYGYTF.